One sample yielded the 18 T cell receptor beta chains listed below, sequenced in a study of blood T cell repertoires in COVID-19. The method was immunoSEQ multiplex PCR; TCRdb's version includes in-frame clones alone and lacks a portion of them. The repertoire holds roughly 250,000 clones, with about 89% as singletons. Sequencing used peripheral blood. These receptors all come from a man aged 30 to 39 with acute or convalescent COVID-19.

This rearrangement joins TRBV19 to TRBJ1-3; D uncertain. The germline CDR1 and CDR2 sequences are LNHDA and SQIVND (reference sequence). V lost 3 bases to trimming and J lost 0 bases, with 6 bases between them. The CDR3 extends over 14 amino acids. The CDR3 loop is CASSITSSGNTIYF. The CDR3 nucleotides read TGTGCCAGTAGTATTACATCCTCTGGAAACACCATATATTTT.

The V call is TRBV11-3, the J call TRBJ2-6; 9 nucleotides agree with TRBD1. Germline trimming cut 5 bases from V and 0 bases from J; bases unmatched to any gene: 8. Germline V gives CDR1 SGHNT, CDR2 YENEEA. The CDR3 spans 18 residues. The CDR3 bases are TGTGCCAGCAGCCCCCGGACAGGGGTAGGCTCTGGGGCCAACGTCCTGACTTTC. This gives the protein CASSPRTGVGSGANVLTF.

V is TRBV7-9 and J is TRBJ1-5; the match to TRBD1 covers 9 bases. The J segment lost 4 bases and the V segment lost 5 bases, leaving 12 bases of the junction unmatched. Germline CDR1 reads SEHNR; CDR2 reads FQNEAQ (reference sequence). This CDR3 has 17 amino acids. The CDR3 DNA is TGTGCCAGCAGCCTCCTTGGGGGGACAGGGACGAATCAGCCCCAGCATTTT. Encoded protein: CASSLLGGTGTNQPQHF.

This clone was counted ten times or more. The V call is TRBV19, the J call TRBJ1-2; D unclear. This CDR3 spans 13 amino acids. Per the germline V gene, CDR1 is LNHDA and CDR2 is SQIVND (reference sequence). V gave up 6 bases and J gave up 4 bases, with 12 bases separating them. The CDR3 reads CASRSGVIYGYTF. The DNA for the CDR3 is TGTGCCAGTAGAAGCGGGGTTATCTATGGCTACACCTTC.

The chain couples TRBV3-1 (or the pseudogene TRBV3-2) to TRBJ2-3, with 11 bases identical to TRBD2. CDR3 length: 16 amino acids. Looked up from germline, CDR1 is LGHDT and CDR2 is YNNKEL (reference sequence). Trimming took 3 bases from V and 6 from J; bases not matched to a gene: 8. The CDR3 DNA follows: TGTGCCAGCAGCCATCTCATAGCGGGAGGGCCGGATACGCAGTATTTT. It codes for CASSHLIAGGPDTQYF.

This sequence joins TRBV5-4 and TRBJ1-1; TRBD1 aligns across 9 bases. The CDR3 loop spans 16 amino acids. The germline gives CDR1 SGHNT, CDR2 YYREEE (reference sequence). V trimming: 2 bases; J trimming: 1 base; junction bases outside the gene matches: 6. In DNA form, the CDR3 reads TGTGCCAGCAGCTTAATGACAGGGGGAGGGAACACTGAAGCTTTCTTT. Encoded protein: CASSLMTGGGNTEAFF. Based on the CDR3 plus reference TRBV5-4 and TRBJ1-1, the full variable domain is ETGVTQSPTHLIKTRGQQVTLRCSSQSGHNTVSWYQQALGQGPQFIFQYYREEENGRGNFPPRFSGLQFPNYSSELNVNALELDDSALYLCASSLMTGGGNTEAFFGQGTRLTVV.

A note on this clone: This may stem from a read error, because a much larger clone lies one nucleotide away. The V and J genes are TRBV7-9 and TRBJ1-3; 7 nucleotides line up with TRBD1. This CDR3 contains 14 residues. Germline trimming cut 4 bases from V and 1 base from J; bases unmatched to any gene: 1. The germline gives CDR1 SEHNR, CDR2 FQNEAQ (reference sequence). Here the CDR3 DNA reads TGTGCCAGCAGCTCAGGGGGATCTGGAAACACCATATATTTT. This codes for CASSSGGSGNTIYF.

Notes on this clone: The same CDR3 is also encoded by other DNA sequences in this sample. This chain joins TRBV6-1 and TRBJ1-5; D uncertain. Trimming cost V 3 bases and J 7 bases, with 4 bases left between them. The CDR3 runs to 11 residues. CDR1 and CDR2 from the germline V gene are MNHNS and SASEGT. The CDR3 sequence is CASSERQPQHF. The CDR3, as DNA: TGTGCCAGCAGTGAGCGCCAGCCCCAGCATTTT.

This clone showed up just once. The V and J genes are TRBV19 and TRBJ1-4; TRBD1 matches 8 bases. V lost 4 bases to trimming and J lost 3 bases; unmatched junction nucleotides: 1. The CDR3 loop spans 14 amino acids. Per the germline V gene, CDR1 is LNHDA and CDR2 is SQIVND (reference sequence). In DNA form, the CDR3 reads TGTGCCAGTAGTAAACAGGGGGCTAATGAAAAACTGTTTTTT. Amino acids: CASSKQGANEKLFF.

V and J are TRBV28 and TRBJ1-2; tentatively, D is TRBD1 (5 bases). Germline V lookup: CDR1 MDHEN, CDR2 SYDVKM. V dropped 6 bases and J dropped 3 bases, with 17 bases sitting between them. The CDR3 runs 15 residues. The CDR3 DNA reads as TGTGCCAGCAGACATACGGGCGGGACGGACTATGGCTACACCTTC. Amino acid sequence: CASRHTGGTDYGYTF.

The chain uses TRBV5-1 and TRBJ1-2; D ambiguous. Deletions cut 1 base from V and 2 bases from J, with 12 bases between. CDR1 and CDR2 (germline): SGHRS, YFSETQ. The CDR3 has 15 amino acids. The CDR3 DNA follows: TGCGCCAGCAGCTTGTCGGTCAACTCCAACTATGGCTACACCTTC. Translated: CASSLSVNSNYGYTF. The variable domain in full, with the rest retrieved from reference TRBV5-1 and TRBJ1-2, is KAGVTQTPRYLIKTRGQQVTLSCSPISGHRSVSWYQQTPGQGLQFLFEYFSETQRNKGNFPGRFSGRQFSNSRSEMNVSTLELGDSALYLCASSLSVNSNYGYTFGSGTRLTVV.

The genes are TRBV5-6 and TRBJ1-2, with a weak D call TRBD1 (6 bases). The CDR3 extends over 14 amino acids. Germline V gene sequence: CDR1 SGHDT, CDR2 YYEEEE. V was clipped by 4 bases and J by 4 bases, with 14 bases between them. DNA for the CDR3: TGTGCCAGCAGCCGGGGGGCGTTCGGCTATGGCTACACCTTC. Translating it yields CASSRGAFGYGYTF.

The rearrangement uses TRBV6-2 or TRBV6-3 and TRBJ2-7; D remains unclear. The CDR3 runs 14 residues. Trimming left V 6 bases short and J 3 bases short, with 15 bases between. The germline CDR1 and CDR2 sequences are MNHEY and SVGEGT. The DNA of the CDR3 is TGTGCCAGCAGCATCCAGGCCCGATTCTACGAGCAGTACTTC. This encodes CASSIQARFYEQYF.

The chain joins TRBV11-2 to TRBJ1-6; 9 bases map to TRBD1. With V trimmed by 10 bases and J by 7 bases, 5 bases remained unmatched. Germline V CDR1 and CDR2: SGHAT, FQNNGV. The CDR3 extends over 13 amino acids. CDR3 residues: CATNGQGNSPLHF. The CDR3 DNA sequence: TGTGCCACCAATGGACAGGGGAATTCACCCCTCCACTTT.

This clone was picked up one time. The chain couples TRBV24-1 to TRBJ2-3; D uncertain. V was pared by 8 bases and J by 4 bases, with 15 bases between. Looked up from germline, CDR1 is KGHDR and CDR2 is SFDVKD. The CDR3 has 14 amino acids. In nucleotides, the CDR3 is TGTGCCACCACCTCAAACGGAGTACCAGATACGCAGTATTTT. It is translated as CATTSNGVPDTQYF.

The count of this clone is one. This rearrangement joins TRBV18 to TRBJ2-5, with 8 positions matching TRBD1. The CDR3 has 15 amino acids. Trimming removed 2 bases from V and 5 bases from J; junction bases left unmatched: 7. Germline V gene data show CDR1 as KGHSH and CDR2 as LQKENI. CDR3 bases: TGTGCCAGCTCACCAAGGACAGGGTTTACGGAGACCCAGTACTTC. This translates into CASSPRTGFTETQYF.

The chain has TRBV7-9 and TRBJ2-7; D perhaps matches TRBD1 (6 bases). CDR1 and CDR2 (germline): SEHNR, FQNEAQ (reference sequence). There are 13 residues in the CDR3. Trimming cost V 2 bases and J 3 bases, with 8 bases left between them. The CDR3 DNA is TGTGCCAGCAGCTTACAACAGGGCTACGAGCAGTACTTC. This codes for CASSLQQGYEQYF.

This chain links TRBV6-5 with TRBJ1-1, with 7 bases aligning to TRBD1. V lost 6 bases to trimming and J lost 1 base; unmatched junction nucleotides: 8. The CDR3 length is 15 residues. The germline gives CDR1 MNHEY, CDR2 SVGAGI. CDR3 region: CASRKDRVRNTEAFF. In nucleotides, the CDR3 is TGTGCCAGCAGGAAAGACAGGGTAAGGAACACTGAAGCTTTCTTT.